The text below deals with one T cell receptor beta chain. The antigen remains unidentified. TCRdb reprocessed the 5' RACE reads with MiXCR, giving one entry per CDR3 protein. The table shows approximately 40,000 distinct CDR3 sequences, with 30% occurring only once. Trimming took off 0 bases at V and 10 bases at J, with 13 bases between the two ends. This CDR3 has 14 amino acids. Looked up from germline, CDR1 is DFQATT and CDR2 is SNEGSKA (reference sequence). General study results and limits: Greatest tumor Treg TCR overlap was with tumor naive CD4+ cells.

This rearrangement joins TRBV20-1 to TRBJ1-6, with D maybe TRBD1 (5 bases). This sequence originates from a female donor with breast cancer. Sequencing was done on a sample of tumor-infiltrating memory CD4+ T cells sorted from the breast tumor. Subset in this sample: memory CD4+ T cells, CD4+CD45RO+CD25-. The CDR3 DNA reads TGCAGTGCTAGAGATGCGGGGAGGGGATCACCCCTCCACTTT. Amino acids: CSARDAGRGSPLHF.